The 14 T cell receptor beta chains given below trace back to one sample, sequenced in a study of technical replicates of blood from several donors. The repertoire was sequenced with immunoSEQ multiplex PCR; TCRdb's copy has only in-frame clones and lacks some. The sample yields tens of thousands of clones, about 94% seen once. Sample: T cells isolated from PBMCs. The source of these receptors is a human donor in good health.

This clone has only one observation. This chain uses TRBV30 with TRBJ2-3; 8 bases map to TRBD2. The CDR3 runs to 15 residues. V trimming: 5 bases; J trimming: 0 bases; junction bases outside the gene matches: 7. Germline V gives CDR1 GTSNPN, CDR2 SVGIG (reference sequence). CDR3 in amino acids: CAWLGPSGSTDTQYF. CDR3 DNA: TGTGCCTGGTTGGGCCCTAGCGGGAGCACAGATACGCAGTATTTT. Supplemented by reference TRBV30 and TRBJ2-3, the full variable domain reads SQTIHQWPATLVQPVGSPLSLECTVEGTSNPNLYWYRQAAGRGLQLLFYSVGIGQISSEVPQNLSASRPQDRQFILSSKKLLLSDSGFYLCAWLGPSGSTDTQYFGPGTRLTVL.

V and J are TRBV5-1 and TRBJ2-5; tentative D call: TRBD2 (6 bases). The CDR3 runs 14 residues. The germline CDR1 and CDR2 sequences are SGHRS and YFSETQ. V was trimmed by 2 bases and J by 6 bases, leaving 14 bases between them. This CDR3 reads CASSLSGHPQTQYF. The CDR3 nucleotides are TGCGCCAGCAGCTTAAGCGGGCACCCGCAGACCCAGTACTTC.

The CDR3 sequence: CASSLSVRGRDYGYTF. The DNA for the CDR3 is TGTGCCAGCAGCTTAAGCGTCAGGGGTCGGGACTATGGCTACACCTTC. The chain is built from TRBV11-2 and TRBJ1-2, with D perhaps matching TRBD1 (6 bases). Per germline, CDR1 SGHAT and CDR2 FQNNGV. The CDR3 extends over 16 amino acids. The V end lost 2 bases, the J end lost 3 bases, and 16 bases lay between the germline ends. Complete variable domain (other parts from reference TRBV11-2 and TRBJ1-2): EAGVAQSPRYKIIEKRQSVAFWCNPISGHATLYWYQQILGQGPKLLIQFQNNGVVDDSQLPKDRFSAERLKGVDSTLKIQPAKLEDSAVYLCASSLSVRGRDYGYTFGSGTRLTVV.

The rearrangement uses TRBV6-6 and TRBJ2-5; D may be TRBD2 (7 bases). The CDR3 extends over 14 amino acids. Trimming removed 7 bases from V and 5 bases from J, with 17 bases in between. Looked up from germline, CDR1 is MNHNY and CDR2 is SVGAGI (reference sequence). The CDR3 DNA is TGTGCCAGCACCCAGTCGGGGGGCTGGGAGACCCAGTACTTC. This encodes CASTQSGGWETQYF.

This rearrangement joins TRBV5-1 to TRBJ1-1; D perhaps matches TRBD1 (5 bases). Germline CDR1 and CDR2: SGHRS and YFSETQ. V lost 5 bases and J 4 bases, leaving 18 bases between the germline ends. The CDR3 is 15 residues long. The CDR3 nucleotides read TGCGCCAGCAGTCACTTCTACAGGCAGAGCACTGAAGCTTTCTTT. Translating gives CASSHFYRQSTEAFF.

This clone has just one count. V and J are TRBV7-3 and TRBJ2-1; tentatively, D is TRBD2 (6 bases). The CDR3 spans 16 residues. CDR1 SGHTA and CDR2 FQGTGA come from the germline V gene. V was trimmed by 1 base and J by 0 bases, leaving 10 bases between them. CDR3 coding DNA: TGTGCCAGCAGCTTAATCGCGGGGAGCTCCTACAATGAGCAGTTCTTC. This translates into CASSLIAGSSYNEQFF.

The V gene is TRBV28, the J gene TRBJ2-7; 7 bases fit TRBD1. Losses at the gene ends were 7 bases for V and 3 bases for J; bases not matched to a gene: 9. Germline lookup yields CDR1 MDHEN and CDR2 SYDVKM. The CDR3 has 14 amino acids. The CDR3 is CASTLPGQIYEQYF. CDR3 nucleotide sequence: TGTGCCAGCACGCTTCCGGGACAGATCTACGAGCAGTACTTC.

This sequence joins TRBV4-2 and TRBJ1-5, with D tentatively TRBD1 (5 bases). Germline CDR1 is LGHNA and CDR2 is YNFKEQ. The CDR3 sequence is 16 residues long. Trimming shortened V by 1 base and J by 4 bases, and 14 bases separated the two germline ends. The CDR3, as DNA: TGTGCCAGCAGCCAAGCGGGGGATTTAGTAAATCAGCCCCAGCATTTT. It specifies CASSQAGDLVNQPQHF.

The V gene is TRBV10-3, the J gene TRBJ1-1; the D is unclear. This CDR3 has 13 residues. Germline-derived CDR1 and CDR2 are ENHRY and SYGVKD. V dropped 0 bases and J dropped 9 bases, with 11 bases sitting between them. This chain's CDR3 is CAISESKEAKAFF. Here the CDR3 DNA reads TGTGCCATCAGTGAGTCGAAAGAGGCTAAAGCTTTCTTT.

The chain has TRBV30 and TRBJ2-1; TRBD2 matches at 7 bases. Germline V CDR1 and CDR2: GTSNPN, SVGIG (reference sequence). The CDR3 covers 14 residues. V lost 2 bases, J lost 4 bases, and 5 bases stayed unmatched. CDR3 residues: CAWSLGTTYNEQFF. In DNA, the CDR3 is TGTGCCTGGAGTCTGGGGACTACATACAATGAGCAGTTCTTC.

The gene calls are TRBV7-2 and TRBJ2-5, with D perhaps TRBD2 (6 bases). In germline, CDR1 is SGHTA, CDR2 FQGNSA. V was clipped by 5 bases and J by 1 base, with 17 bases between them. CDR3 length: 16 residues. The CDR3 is CASSHHRRGGQETQYF. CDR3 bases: TGTGCCAGCAGCCATCACAGGAGGGGAGGCCAAGAGACCCAGTACTTC.

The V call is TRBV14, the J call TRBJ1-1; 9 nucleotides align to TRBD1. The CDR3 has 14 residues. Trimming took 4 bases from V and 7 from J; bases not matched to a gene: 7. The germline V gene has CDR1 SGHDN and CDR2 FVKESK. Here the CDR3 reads CASSLPPDRGEAFF. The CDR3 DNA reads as TGTGCCAGCAGCCTCCCCCCGGACAGGGGTGAAGCTTTCTTT. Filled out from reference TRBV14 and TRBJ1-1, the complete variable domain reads EAGVTQFPSHSVIEKGQTVTLRCDPISGHDNLYWYRRVMGKEIKFLLHFVKESKQDESGMPNNRFLAERTGGTYSTLKVQPAELEDSGVYFCASSLPPDRGEAFFGQGTRLTVV.

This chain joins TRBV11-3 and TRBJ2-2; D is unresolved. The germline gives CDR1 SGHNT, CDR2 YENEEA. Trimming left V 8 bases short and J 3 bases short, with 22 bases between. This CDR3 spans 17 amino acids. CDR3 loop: CASRSRNTDRDTGELFF. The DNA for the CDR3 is TGTGCCAGCCGTAGTCGCAATACCGATCGGGACACCGGGGAGCTGTTTTTT.

DNA for the CDR3: TGTGCCAGCAGCGTCCGGGACAGTCCCTACGAGCAGTACTTC. Translation gives CASSVRDSPYEQYF. The V gene is TRBV9, the J gene TRBJ2-7; 7 bases fit TRBD1. Germline loops: CDR1 SGDLS, CDR2 YYNGEE. The CDR3 loop spans 14 amino acids. V shed 2 bases, J shed 2 bases, and the junction held 4 bases outside the gene matches.